These T cell receptor beta chains were read from a single sample in a study of Ad26.COV2.S vaccination and SARS-CoV-2 variants. TCRdb's copy holds only in-frame clones and misses some; the assay was immunoSEQ multiplex PCR. This table has hundreds of thousands of clones, 70% to 90% appearing once. The sample in question was peripheral blood, obtained in a trial of Ad26.COV2.S vaccine versus placebo. These receptors all stem from a person aged 18-60 years who received the Ad26.COV2.S COVID-19 vaccine or a placebo. CDR3s include the opening cysteine and the closing phenylalanine or tryptophan. Fields, in order: D gene, J gene, V gene, clone size, CDR3 protein, CDR3 DNA. A D gene is named only where the DNA matches it firmly. The size entry is marked missing in some rows and otherwise reads once, few, many or a size class.

d_call: TRBD2
j_call: TRBJ2-3
v_call: TRBV2
clone_size: once
cdr3_aa: CADSSGSTDTQYF
cdr3_nt: TGTGCCGACTCTAGCGGATCCACAGATACGCAGTATTTT

d_call: NA
j_call: TRBJ1-2
v_call: TRBV2
clone_size: NA
cdr3_aa: CASEGDTNYGYTF
cdr3_nt: TGTGCCAGCGAGGGTGACACTAACTATGGCTACACCTTC

d_call: NA
j_call: TRBJ2-2
v_call: TRBV7-9
clone_size: NA
cdr3_aa: CASSPQGVGSSNPGELFF
cdr3_nt: TGTGCCAGCAGCCCTCAGGGAGTCGGGTCCTCCAACCCCGGGGAGCTGTTTTTT

d_call: NA
j_call: TRBJ2-7
v_call: TRBV5-4
clone_size: few
cdr3_aa: CASSFAQSAYEQYF
cdr3_nt: TGTGCCAGCAGCTTCGCACAGTCGGCCTACGAGCAGTACTTC

d_call: NA
j_call: TRBJ1-2
v_call: TRBV19
clone_size: NA
cdr3_aa: CASSSDSLGYTF
cdr3_nt: TGTGCCAGTAGTAGCGACAGTCTAGGCTACACCTTC

d_call: NA
j_call: TRBJ2-1
v_call: TRBV28
clone_size: once
cdr3_aa: CAITGRSYNEQFF
cdr3_nt: TGTGCCATCACGGGAAGGTCCTACAATGAGCAGTTCTTC

d_call: NA
j_call: TRBJ1-4
v_call: TRBV19
clone_size: NA
cdr3_aa: CASKGLATNEKLFF
cdr3_nt: TGTGCCAGTAAGGGGCTTGCAACTAATGAAAAACTGTTTTTT

d_call: TRBD2
j_call: TRBJ2-3
v_call: TRBV5-1
clone_size: NA
cdr3_aa: CASSLPGTSGTDTQYF
cdr3_nt: TGCGCCAGCAGCTTGCCCGGGACTAGCGGAACAGATACGCAGTATTTT

d_call: TRBD2
j_call: TRBJ2-3
v_call: TRBV7-3
clone_size: NA
cdr3_aa: CASSLGLAGGPDTQYF
cdr3_nt: TGTGCCAGCAGCTTAGGCCTAGCGGGGGGCCCAGATACGCAGTATTTT

d_call: TRBD1
j_call: TRBJ1-1
v_call: TRBV6-5
clone_size: NA
cdr3_aa: CASSYTGETEAFF
cdr3_nt: TGTGCCAGCAGTTACACAGGGGAAACTGAAGCTTTCTTT

d_call: NA
j_call: TRBJ1-1
v_call: TRBV20-1
clone_size: NA
cdr3_aa: CSASGPLNTEAFF
cdr3_nt: TGCAGTGCTAGTGGTCCACTGAACACTGAAGCTTTCTTT

d_call: NA
j_call: TRBJ1-2
v_call: TRBV15
clone_size: NA
cdr3_aa: CATSRDGGPYGYTF
cdr3_nt: TGTGCCACCAGCAGAGATGGGGGCCCCTATGGCTACACCTTC

d_call: NA
j_call: TRBJ2-7
v_call: TRBV18
clone_size: NA
cdr3_aa: CASSPPGRAHEQYF
cdr3_nt: TGTGCCAGCTCACCACCGGGCAGGGCACACGAGCAGTACTTC

d_call: NA
j_call: TRBJ2-7
v_call: TRBV3-1/TRBV3-2
clone_size: NA
cdr3_aa: CASSPTRTLVEQYF
cdr3_nt: TGTGCCAGCAGCCCCACGCGGACACTAGTCGAGCAGTACTTC

d_call: TRBD1
j_call: TRBJ1-2
v_call: TRBV25-1
clone_size: NA
cdr3_aa: CASSESPDRDYGYTF
cdr3_nt: TGTGCCAGCAGTGAATCCCCGGACAGGGACTATGGCTACACCTTC

d_call: NA
j_call: TRBJ2-5
v_call: TRBV2
clone_size: few
cdr3_aa: CASKGPGETQYF
cdr3_nt: TGTGCCAGCAAAGGGCCGGGCGAGACCCAGTACTTC

d_call: NA
j_call: TRBJ2-6
v_call: TRBV18
clone_size: NA
cdr3_aa: CASSSSGANVLTF
cdr3_nt: TGTGCCAGCTCTAGCTCTGGGGCCAACGTCCTGACTTTC

d_call: NA
j_call: TRBJ1-1
v_call: TRBV4-1
clone_size: once
cdr3_aa: CASSQEAPGLGTEAFF
cdr3_nt: TGCGCCAGCAGCCAAGAGGCCCCGGGGCTAGGGACTGAAGCTTTCTTT

d_call: NA
j_call: TRBJ1-6
v_call: TRBV5-1
clone_size: NA
cdr3_aa: CASSPTGLNSPLHF
cdr3_nt: TGCGCCAGCAGCCCCACAGGACTGAATTCACCCCTCCACTTT

d_call: NA
j_call: TRBJ2-2
v_call: TRBV7-2
clone_size: NA
cdr3_aa: CASSLAGRGDGELFF
cdr3_nt: TGTGCCAGCAGCTTAGCAGGCAGGGGTGACGGGGAGCTGTTTTTT

d_call: NA
j_call: TRBJ1-2
v_call: TRBV29-1
clone_size: NA
cdr3_aa: CSVEVQTTVDGYTF
cdr3_nt: TGCAGCGTTGAAGTTCAAACGACGGTCGATGGCTACACCTTC

d_call: NA
j_call: TRBJ2-7
v_call: TRBV6-1
clone_size: NA
cdr3_aa: CASSEYFEQYF
cdr3_nt: TGTGCCAGCAGTGAATACTTTGAGCAGTACTTC

d_call: TRBD1
j_call: TRBJ1-2
v_call: TRBV2
clone_size: NA
cdr3_aa: CASKVSDRADRAYGYTF
cdr3_nt: TGTGCCAGCAAGGTTTCCGACAGGGCGGACCGGGCCTATGGCTACACCTTC

d_call: NA
j_call: TRBJ2-6
v_call: TRBV15
clone_size: NA
cdr3_aa: CATSRDPGGLGGANVLTF
cdr3_nt: TGTGCCACCAGCAGAGACCCAGGGGGGCTCGGAGGGGCCAACGTCCTGACTTTC

d_call: NA
j_call: TRBJ2-3
v_call: TRBV5-1
clone_size: NA
cdr3_aa: CASSLSPRTDTQYF
cdr3_nt: TGCGCCAGCAGCTTGTCCCCTAGGACAGATACGCAGTATTTT

d_call: NA
j_call: TRBJ2-2
v_call: TRBV29-1
clone_size: NA
cdr3_aa: CSVGDGNTGELFF
cdr3_nt: TGCAGCGTGGGGGACGGCAACACCGGGGAGCTGTTTTTT

d_call: NA
j_call: TRBJ1-4
v_call: TRBV5-4
clone_size: NA
cdr3_aa: CASSLNRANEKLFF
cdr3_nt: TGTGCCAGCAGCTTAAACAGGGCGAATGAAAAACTGTTTTTT

d_call: TRBD1
j_call: TRBJ1-6
v_call: TRBV7-2
clone_size: NA
cdr3_aa: CASSLETGHSPLHF
cdr3_nt: TGTGCCAGCAGCTTAGAGACAGGGCATTCACCCCTCCACTTT

d_call: NA
j_call: TRBJ1-5
v_call: TRBV6-1
clone_size: NA
cdr3_aa: CASSEGGGLNQPQHF
cdr3_nt: TGTGCCAGCAGTGAAGGGGGAGGGTTGAATCAGCCCCAGCATTTT

d_call: NA
j_call: TRBJ1-2
v_call: TRBV27
clone_size: NA
cdr3_aa: CASSFSPTANYGYTF
cdr3_nt: TGTGCCAGCAGTTTCTCCCCGACAGCTAACTATGGCTACACCTTC

d_call: TRBD2
j_call: TRBJ2-7
v_call: TRBV6-5
clone_size: once
cdr3_aa: CASSYSVGGDSYEQYF
cdr3_nt: TGTGCCAGCAGTTACTCAGTTGGGGGGGACTCCTACGAGCAGTACTTC

d_call: TRBD2
j_call: TRBJ2-3
v_call: TRBV5-5
clone_size: NA
cdr3_aa: CASSPGTSVYTDTQYF
cdr3_nt: TGTGCCAGCAGTCCCGGGACTAGCGTTTACACAGATACGCAGTATTTT

d_call: NA
j_call: TRBJ1-1
v_call: TRBV7-2
clone_size: NA
cdr3_aa: CASSKTGNTEAFF
cdr3_nt: TGTGCCAGCAGTAAGACAGGGAACACTGAAGCTTTCTTT

d_call: TRBD1
j_call: TRBJ1-4
v_call: TRBV24-1
clone_size: NA
cdr3_aa: CATSDAGTGNEKLFF
cdr3_nt: TGTGCCACCAGTGATGCTGGGACAGGAAATGAAAAACTGTTTTTT

d_call: NA
j_call: TRBJ2-7
v_call: TRBV6-2/TRBV6-3
clone_size: few
cdr3_aa: CASSYPYPNEQYF
cdr3_nt: TGTGCCAGCAGTTACCCCTATCCCAACGAGCAGTACTTC

d_call: NA
j_call: TRBJ1-1
v_call: TRBV11-2
clone_size: NA
cdr3_aa: CASSHPGGTEAFF
cdr3_nt: TGTGCCAGCAGCCACCCGGGGGGGACTGAAGCTTTCTTT

d_call: NA
j_call: TRBJ2-1
v_call: TRBV7-9
clone_size: NA
cdr3_aa: CASSLAGYPHNEQFF
cdr3_nt: TGTGCCAGCAGCTTAGCAGGGTATCCCCACAATGAGCAGTTCTTC

d_call: NA
j_call: TRBJ1-5
v_call: TRBV27
clone_size: NA
cdr3_aa: CATDPGPQHF
cdr3_nt: TGTGCCACAGACCCTGGGCCCCAGCATTTT

d_call: TRBD2
j_call: TRBJ2-7
v_call: TRBV18
clone_size: NA
cdr3_aa: CASSPPSGRAYEQYF
cdr3_nt: TGTGCCAGCTCACCACCTAGCGGGAGGGCCTACGAGCAGTACTTC